This TCR beta chain was sequenced for a study of vaccination and CD4 T cells after COVID-19. Study background: The convalescents, six males and four females, included two who were Hispanic.

Germline V gene lookup returns CDR1 MRHNA and CDR2 SNTAGT. Trimming left V 0 bases short and J 2 bases short, with 7 bases between. CDR3 length: 15 amino acids. The Oncomine TCR Beta short-read assay sequenced DNA from cultured CD4+ T cells. TCRdb analysed the PCR reads with MiXCR anew, one entry per CDR3 protein. The data contain some 25,000 distinct CDR3 sequences, roughly two fifths of them singletons. Treatment denoted: roughly 10-day PBMC culture with coronavirus spike peptide pools or control peptides (ViraFEST assay). This clonotype was seen a few times. Its target is not known. The gene calls are TRBV6-4 and TRBJ2-2; D gene unclear. The TCR comes from a human donor who had recovered from COVID-19. The sample was CD4+ T cells from blood, cultured in vitro. The CDR3 protein is CASSDSWTNTGELFF. The CDR3 region has the DNA TGTGCCAGCAGTGACTCATGGACCAACACCGGGGAGCTGTTTTTT.